This T cell receptor (beta chain) originates from a study of cytomegalovirus exposure and HLA in healthy donors. PCR used 60 Vbeta primers and 13 Jbeta primers. TCRdb's copy holds only in-frame clones and misses some; the assay was immunoSEQ multiplex PCR. The sample includes under 250,000 clones, around 73% of them seen just once. Points from the study as a whole: Among TCR sequences, most were rare, though some public TCRs appeared in many donors.

From germline, CDR1 is MDHEN and CDR2 SYDVKM. The CDR3 totals 15 residues. The V end lost 6 bases, the J end lost 2 bases, and 13 bases lay between the germline ends. This clone was counted only a few times. Antigen: not known. The sample was PBMCs. This TCR came from a male donor in good health and CMV-seronegative. The chain employs TRBV28 and TRBJ2-2; a weak D match, TRBD1 (6 bases). This CDR3 is CASRISGTNTGELFF. CDR3 coding DNA: TGTGCCAGCAGGATCTCCGGGACAAACACCGGGGAGCTGTTTTTT.